These T cell receptor beta chains were read from a single sample in a study of radiotherapy plus CTLA-4 blockade in lung cancer. The table came from immunoSEQ multiplex PCR; TCRdb's copy has only in-frame clones and leaves some out. The sample includes 50,000 to 70,000 clones, over 70% of them seen just once. The source was peripheral blood, collected from a patient treated with radiotherapy plus ipilimumab. These receptor sequences come from a human donor with non-small cell lung cancer who had a partial response to radiotherapy plus ipilimumab. Both conserved end residues are part of each CDR3. Fields, in order: D gene, V gene, J gene, clone size, CDR3 DNA, CDR3 protein. The D gene is left open where the match is weak. Only part of the rows carry a size: once, few, many, or a class if the clone is expanded.

D: -
V: TRBV19
J: TRBJ2-5
size: few
DNA: TGTGCCAGTAGTTCCGCCCTTCCCGGGACACAGAAGACCCAGTACTTC
CDR3: CASSSALPGTQKTQYF

D: -
V: TRBV4-2
J: TRBJ2-7
size: -
DNA: TGTGCCAGCAGCCAAGAAGAGACAGTCGGCGAGCAGTACTTC
CDR3: CASSQEETVGEQYF

D: TRBD2
V: TRBV18
J: TRBJ2-2
size: -
DNA: TGTGCCAGCTCACCCCTTTCTAGCGGGGGGAACACCGGGGAGCTGTTTTTT
CDR3: CASSPLSSGGNTGELFF

D: TRBD2
V: TRBV5-6
J: TRBJ2-3
size: -
DNA: TGTGCCAGCAGCCGTAGCGGGGGCCCTAGCACAGATACGCAGTATTTT
CDR3: CASSRSGGPSTDTQYF

D: -
V: TRBV4-2
J: TRBJ2-3
size: -
DNA: TGTGCCAGCAGCCAAGAAGAGCCCACAGATACGCAGTATTTT
CDR3: CASSQEEPTDTQYF

D: -
V: TRBV7-9
J: TRBJ1-3
size: -
DNA: TGTGCCAGCAGCTCCCTCAGTGCTGGAAACACCATATATTTT
CDR3: CASSSLSAGNTIYF

D: -
V: TRBV6-1
J: TRBJ1-2
size: -
DNA: TGTGCCAGCAGTGAAGCCGACTTTAACTATGGCTACACCTTC
CDR3: CASSEADFNYGYTF

D: -
V: TRBV18
J: TRBJ1-2
size: -
DNA: TGTGCCAGCTCACCGGTCAGGAACTATGGCTACACCTTC
CDR3: CASSPVRNYGYTF

D: TRBD1
V: TRBV6-5
J: TRBJ1-2
size: few
DNA: TGTGCCAGCAGTGAAGTAGGGGGCACCTATGGCTACACCTTC
CDR3: CASSEVGGTYGYTF

D: TRBD2
V: TRBV19
J: TRBJ2-5
size: -
DNA: TGTGCCAGTAGTATTCTTGGGACTAGCGGAAGGGGAGAGACCCAGTACTTC
CDR3: CASSILGTSGRGETQYF

D: -
V: TRBV6-1
J: TRBJ1-2
size: -
DNA: TGTGCCAGCAGTACCGACAGCACTTATGGCTACACCTTC
CDR3: CASSTDSTYGYTF

D: -
V: TRBV19
J: TRBJ1-1
size: -
DNA: TGTGCCAGTAGTATCGGGATCGCTGAAGCTTTCTTT
CDR3: CASSIGIAEAFF

D: TRBD1
V: TRBV5-1
J: TRBJ1-2
size: medium-sized
DNA: TGCGCCAGCAGCTTGAGGGGACAGGGCTATGGCTACACCTTC
CDR3: CASSLRGQGYGYTF

D: TRBD1
V: TRBV4-3
J: TRBJ1-4
size: -
DNA: TGCGCCAGCAGCCCGAACGGCGGGACAGGTCAAGAAAAACTGTTTTTT
CDR3: CASSPNGGTGQEKLFF

D: -
V: TRBV28
J: TRBJ2-3
size: -
DNA: TGTGCCAGCAGTTTAATAGCGAGAGCTAGCACAGATACGCAGTATTTT
CDR3: CASSLIARASTDTQYF

D: -
V: TRBV7-3
J: TRBJ2-5
size: once
DNA: TGTGCCAGCAGCTTATATAACAACCAAGAGACCCAGTACTTC
CDR3: CASSLYNNQETQYF

D: TRBD1
V: TRBV5-4
J: TRBJ1-6
size: -
DNA: TGTGCCAGCAGCTCCACCAGGGGGGTCGATAATTCACCCCTCCACTTT
CDR3: CASSSTRGVDNSPLHF

D: -
V: TRBV7-8
J: TRBJ2-3
size: -
DNA: TGTGCCAGCAGCTTTGGAGGGAGCACAGATACGCAGTATTTT
CDR3: CASSFGGSTDTQYF

D: TRBD1
V: TRBV7-2
J: TRBJ1-1
size: -
DNA: TGTGCCAGCAGCACAGGGGGCACTGAAGCTTTCTTT
CDR3: CASSTGGTEAFF

D: TRBD1
V: TRBV19
J: TRBJ2-1
size: few
DNA: TGTGCCAGTAGTAACGACAGGGCCTACAATGAGCAGTTCTTC
CDR3: CASSNDRAYNEQFF

D: TRBD2
V: TRBV9
J: TRBJ2-3
size: -
DNA: TGTGCCAGCAGCGTTTCCCCGTTGGGCGGGGGGGCCACAGATACGCAGTATTTT
CDR3: CASSVSPLGGGATDTQYF

D: TRBD1
V: TRBV5-4
J: TRBJ1-6
size: -
DNA: TGTGCCAGCAGGGGACAGCCTAATTCACCCCTCCACTTT
CDR3: CASRGQPNSPLHF

D: -
V: TRBV5-8
J: TRBJ2-6
size: -
DNA: TGTGCCAGCAGTCAAGGACAGAACTCTGGGGCCAACGTCCTGACTTTC
CDR3: CASSQGQNSGANVLTF

D: -
V: TRBV5-1
J: TRBJ1-1
size: -
DNA: TGCGCCAGCAGCTTGACAGGCTCCGGTAACACTGAAGCTTTCTTT
CDR3: CASSLTGSGNTEAFF

D: TRBD1
V: TRBV6-4
J: TRBJ2-1
size: once
DNA: TGTGCCAGCAGTGGAGGGACAGGAGACTACAATGAGCAGTTCTTC
CDR3: CASSGGTGDYNEQFF

D: TRBD2
V: TRBV9
J: TRBJ2-1
size: -
DNA: TGTGCCAGCAGCTTCGGACTAGCGGGGGCCAATGAGCAGTTCTTC
CDR3: CASSFGLAGANEQFF

D: -
V: TRBV5-1
J: TRBJ2-5
size: -
DNA: TGCGCCAGCAGCTTGGTAGTGGGGCCCCAAGAGACCCAGTACTTC
CDR3: CASSLVVGPQETQYF

D: -
V: TRBV19
J: TRBJ1-5
size: -
DNA: TGTGCCAGTAGTGTCGAACAGGGAAGGGGCAATCAGCCCCAGCATTTT
CDR3: CASSVEQGRGNQPQHF

D: TRBD1
V: TRBV6-5
J: TRBJ2-3
size: -
DNA: TGTGCCAGCAGTTCGGCAGGGGGCTTCTTTAAGGATACGCAGTATTTT
CDR3: CASSSAGGFFKDTQYF

D: TRBD1
V: TRBV5-1
J: TRBJ2-2
size: -
DNA: TGCGCCAGCACCCAATTGACAGGGATAACGAGCGCCGGGGAGCTGTTTTTT
CDR3: CASTQLTGITSAGELFF

D: TRBD1
V: TRBV19
J: TRBJ1-1
size: -
DNA: TGTGCCAGTAGCCGAACCGACAGGGCCACTGAAGCTTTCTTT
CDR3: CASSRTDRATEAFF

D: -
V: TRBV9
J: TRBJ2-2
size: -
DNA: TGTGCCAGCAGCGAGGCGGGGACCGGGGAGCTGTTTTTT
CDR3: CASSEAGTGELFF

D: -
V: TRBV11-2
J: TRBJ2-3
size: -
DNA: TGTGCCAGCACCGCCCTCGTACAGAGCACAGATACGCAGTATTTT
CDR3: CASTALVQSTDTQYF